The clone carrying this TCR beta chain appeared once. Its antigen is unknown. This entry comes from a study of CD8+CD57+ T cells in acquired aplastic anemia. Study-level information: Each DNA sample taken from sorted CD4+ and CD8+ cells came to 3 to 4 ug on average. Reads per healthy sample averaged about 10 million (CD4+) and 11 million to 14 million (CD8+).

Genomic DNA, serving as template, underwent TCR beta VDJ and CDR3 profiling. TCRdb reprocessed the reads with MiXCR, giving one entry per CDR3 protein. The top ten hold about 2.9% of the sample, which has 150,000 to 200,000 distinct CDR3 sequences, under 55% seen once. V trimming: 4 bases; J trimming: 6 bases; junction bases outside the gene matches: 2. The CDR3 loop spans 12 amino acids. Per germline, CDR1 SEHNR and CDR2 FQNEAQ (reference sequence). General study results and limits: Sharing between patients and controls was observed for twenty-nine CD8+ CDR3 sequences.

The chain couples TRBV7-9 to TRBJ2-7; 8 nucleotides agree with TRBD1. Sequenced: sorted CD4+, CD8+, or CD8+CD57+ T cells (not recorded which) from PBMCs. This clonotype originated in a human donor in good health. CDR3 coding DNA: TGTGCCAGCAGCTGGACAGGGCCCGAGCAGTACTTC. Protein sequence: CASSWTGPEQYF.